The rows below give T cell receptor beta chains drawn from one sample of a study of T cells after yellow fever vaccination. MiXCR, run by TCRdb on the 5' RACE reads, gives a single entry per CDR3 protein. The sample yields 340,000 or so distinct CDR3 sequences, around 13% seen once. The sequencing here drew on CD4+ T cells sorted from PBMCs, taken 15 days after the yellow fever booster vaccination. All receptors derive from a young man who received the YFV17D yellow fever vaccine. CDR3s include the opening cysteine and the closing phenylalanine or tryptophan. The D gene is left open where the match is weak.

cdr3_aa: CATSRAGQGYNVLTF; d_call: TRBD1; cdr3_length: 15; v_call: TRBV15
cdr3_aa: CASSYKMSSYNEQFF; d_call: .; cdr3_length: 15; v_call: TRBV5-4
cdr3_aa: CASSLQGSMNTEAFF; d_call: .; cdr3_length: 15; v_call: TRBV7-3
cdr3_aa: CASSYAGGGTDTQYF; d_call: .; cdr3_length: 15; v_call: TRBV6-5
cdr3_aa: CSASERNTEAFF; d_call: .; cdr3_length: 12; v_call: TRBV20-1
cdr3_aa: CASSLFDAADTQYF; d_call: .; cdr3_length: 14; v_call: TRBV5-1
cdr3_aa: CSANDGMRGGQETQYF; d_call: TRBD2; cdr3_length: 16; v_call: TRBV20-1
cdr3_aa: CASRPDGANSPLHF; d_call: .; cdr3_length: 14; v_call: TRBV6-5
cdr3_aa: CASSESTPDTQYF; d_call: .; cdr3_length: 13; v_call: TRBV10-1
cdr3_aa: CASSLGGATDTQYF; d_call: .; cdr3_length: 14; v_call: TRBV7-9
cdr3_aa: CASSPDGQPQHF; d_call: .; cdr3_length: 12; v_call: TRBV7-9
cdr3_aa: CASSQGYDGYTF; d_call: .; cdr3_length: 12; v_call: TRBV7-2
cdr3_aa: CSARHAGAIGDNEQFF; d_call: .; cdr3_length: 16; v_call: TRBV20-1
cdr3_aa: CASSDPPGGDTEAFF; d_call: .; cdr3_length: 15; v_call: TRBV6-4
cdr3_aa: CASSDLAITSSRRETQYF; d_call: .; cdr3_length: 18; v_call: TRBV11-2
cdr3_aa: CASSLYREDGELFF; d_call: .; cdr3_length: 14; v_call: TRBV12-3/TRBV12-4
cdr3_aa: CASSFLILTDSQQFF; d_call: .; cdr3_length: 15; v_call: TRBV7-7
cdr3_aa: CASSVPGGRTGELFF; d_call: .; cdr3_length: 15; v_call: TRBV10-2
cdr3_aa: CASSLDLYEQYF; d_call: .; cdr3_length: 12; v_call: TRBV5-1
cdr3_aa: CASSEDSEVRTEAFF; d_call: .; cdr3_length: 15; v_call: TRBV25-1
cdr3_aa: CASSQDLGYEQYF; d_call: .; cdr3_length: 13; v_call: TRBV4-3
cdr3_aa: CASSLRDYTDTQYF; d_call: TRBD2; cdr3_length: 14; v_call: TRBV18
cdr3_aa: CATSRARDGNSPLHF; d_call: .; cdr3_length: 15; v_call: TRBV15
cdr3_aa: CASSHRVESLTDTQYF; d_call: .; cdr3_length: 16; v_call: TRBV12-3/TRBV12-4
cdr3_aa: CASRPDRAGHTEAFF; d_call: TRBD1; cdr3_length: 15; v_call: TRBV12-3/TRBV12-4
cdr3_aa: CASSLAGQGTNIQYF; d_call: TRBD1; cdr3_length: 15; v_call: TRBV5-1
cdr3_aa: CSVSSGSLQSQHF; d_call: .; cdr3_length: 13; v_call: TRBV29-1
cdr3_aa: CSARPGANEQFF; d_call: .; cdr3_length: 12; v_call: TRBV20-1
cdr3_aa: CASTAGPGMNTEAFF; d_call: .; cdr3_length: 15; v_call: TRBV12-3/TRBV12-4
cdr3_aa: CASSGQGNEQFF; d_call: TRBD1; cdr3_length: 12; v_call: TRBV6-5
cdr3_aa: CSARAGRNYGYTF; d_call: .; cdr3_length: 13; v_call: TRBV20-1
cdr3_aa: CASRDSYGYTF; d_call: .; cdr3_length: 11; v_call: TRBV12-3/TRBV12-4
cdr3_aa: CASSLAVQTLGFF; d_call: .; cdr3_length: 13; v_call: TRBV5-1
cdr3_aa: CASGWGHLASGANVLTF; d_call: .; cdr3_length: 17; v_call: TRBV12-5
cdr3_aa: CASSFAAGGSYEQYF; d_call: TRBD2; cdr3_length: 15; v_call: TRBV7-2
cdr3_aa: CATSDSQSGGSRTDTQYF; d_call: TRBD2; cdr3_length: 18; v_call: TRBV24-1
cdr3_aa: CASSGGKVADTQYF; d_call: .; cdr3_length: 14; v_call: TRBV9
cdr3_aa: CASGHTGALRLYEQYF; d_call: .; cdr3_length: 16; v_call: TRBV6-5
cdr3_aa: CSVEKGPSPDTQYF; d_call: .; cdr3_length: 14; v_call: TRBV29-1
cdr3_aa: CASSVSQDRYNEQFF; d_call: .; cdr3_length: 15; v_call: TRBV9
cdr3_aa: CASTRGVAGDTQYF; d_call: .; cdr3_length: 14; v_call: TRBV5-1
cdr3_aa: CSVGDRGNIQYF; d_call: TRBD1; cdr3_length: 12; v_call: TRBV29-1
cdr3_aa: CASSYGGSAGYTF; d_call: .; cdr3_length: 13; v_call: TRBV6-5
cdr3_aa: CASSLLDSSTDTQYF; d_call: .; cdr3_length: 15; v_call: TRBV5-1
cdr3_aa: CASSYLEEYFSGNTIYF; d_call: .; cdr3_length: 17; v_call: TRBV6-5
cdr3_aa: CASSFSGTGGYEQYF; d_call: TRBD1; cdr3_length: 15; v_call: TRBV7-2
cdr3_aa: CASSLSTETQYF; d_call: .; cdr3_length: 12; v_call: TRBV7-9
cdr3_aa: CASSQEPTGGSNQPQHF; d_call: TRBD1; cdr3_length: 17; v_call: TRBV4-2
cdr3_aa: CASSLDFYEQFF; d_call: .; cdr3_length: 12; v_call: TRBV5-4
cdr3_aa: CASTASGSEKLFF; d_call: .; cdr3_length: 13; v_call: TRBV6-5
cdr3_aa: CASSRPYNEQFF; d_call: .; cdr3_length: 12; v_call: TRBV7-6
cdr3_aa: CASSRQSGGNTEAFF; d_call: .; cdr3_length: 15; v_call: TRBV6-5
cdr3_aa: CASRIPLTSEGETQYF; d_call: TRBD2; cdr3_length: 16; v_call: TRBV5-1
cdr3_aa: CASSIGGLAGSYEQYF; d_call: TRBD2; cdr3_length: 16; v_call: TRBV5-4
cdr3_aa: CASSARTGGAANYGYTF; d_call: TRBD1; cdr3_length: 17; v_call: TRBV6-5
cdr3_aa: CASSQDRQAEEKLFF; d_call: .; cdr3_length: 15; v_call: TRBV4-3
cdr3_aa: CASIIGDNQPQHF; d_call: .; cdr3_length: 13; v_call: TRBV23-1